This entry describes one T cell receptor (beta chain). What this receptor recognizes is not known. Base quality data are lacking; no much larger clone is found one base away. The germline V gene specifies LGHNA as CDR1 and YNFKEQ as CDR2. Counted from cysteine to phenylalanine, this CDR3 has 16 amino acids. The sequence is cut down to CDR3 DNA, 48 bases in frame from base 1. V and J are trimmed by 0 bases and 0 bases, and the gene matches miss 0 bases of the junction. The entry originates in a study of blood T cell repertoires in COVID-19 (dated by TCRdb to the early 2020s). Describing the broader study: Samples from collaborators originated in the United States, Italy and Spain and spanned both the acute and convalescent phases of COVID-19. The prospective study material was composed of cDNA or gDNA derived from T cells, B-cell-depleted T cells, or PBMCs. A de-identified subject ID, COVID-19 status, age in years and sex were almost always included in the sample metadata. Where HLA class I and class II types were available, the types were taken from metadata supplied by the sample provider, not from assay-based typing. A freely available public database, intended as a resource for researchers studying the immune response to SARS-CoV-2, is where the repertoires were released. Samples were obtained from the ongoing ImmuneRACE study (first 160 participants) and from about 1,300 subjects provided by 6 global collaborators. Subjects who had been exposed to COVID-19, were actively infected with it, or had recovered from it provided the deeply sampled blood TCRbeta repertoires that made up the dataset. On the study overall, not on this receptor specifically: The amount of clinical and demographic metadata varied by source and participant and was provided uncurated.

TCRbeta CDR3 regions were amplified from genomic DNA using the immunoSEQ Assay, a bias-controlled multiplex PCR. The source study handled its data this way. The number of nucleated cells in each sample was estimated by amplification of reference gene primers within the assay. To quantify the absolute abundance of each unique TCRbeta CDR3 rearrangement, sequence reads were collapsed and filtered. For each sample, productive Simpson clonality was calculated as the square root of Simpson's diversity index over productive rearrangements. The table was pulled from immuneACCESS by TCRdb, which kept in-frame rearrangements only. Such tables lose some clones; where checked, under half of the loss comes from unresolved V genes, and the rest has no known cause. The V and J calls and clone size come from that table; D and trimming were worked out from the DNA. The table for this sample lists over 250,000 clones; 85% to 90% of them were counted only once. Jointly, the top ten make up approximately 9% of the sample.

Participants in the prospective study were aged roughly 18 to 95 years, lived in under 30 United States geographic areas, and enrolled through a virtual design. In the prospective study, cohorts were assigned on the basis of participant-reported clinical history obtained from a screening survey and a study questionnaire. For ImmuneRACE Cohort 3, a participant was defined as recovered based on two consecutive negative NP/OP PCR tests, clearance by a healthcare professional, or resolution of symptoms. Each participant in the prospective study had whole blood, serum and a nasopharyngeal or oropharyngeal swab collected by mobile phlebotomists. Additional blood draws and questionnaires over an approximately 2-month period could optionally be provided by prospective study participants. Before DNA extraction, prospective study blood samples were shipped either frozen or at room temperature.

Sequenced input: PBMCs or T cells enriched from blood (not recorded which). This TCR was recovered from a middle-aged man who had recovered from COVID-19. The chain is encoded by TRBV4-2 joined to TRBJ2-2; 8 central nucleotides agree with TRBD2. The CDR3 here reads CASSQEGLANTGELFF. The DNA sequence is given as TGTGCCAGCAGCCAAGAGGGACTAGCGAACACCGGGGAGCTGTTTTTT.